Each of the 16 T cell receptor beta chains below was sequenced from the same sample in a study of neurological immune-mediated disorders. TCRdb itself ran the 5' RACE reads through MiXCR, one entry per CDR3 protein. This sample has tens of thousands of distinct CDR3 sequences; roughly 4.3% occur once, and the top ten carry 6.5% to 7.5%. Sequencing was carried out using PBMCs. All receptors derive from a man aged 30 to 45 with multiple sclerosis.

This clonotype came up many times. The chain links TRBV2 to TRBJ2-7; D is perhaps TRBD1 or TRBD2 (5 bases each). The CDR3 sequence is 11 residues long. Germline-derived CDR1 and CDR2 are SNHLY and FYNNEI. Trimming pared 4 bases from V and 4 bases from J, leaving 5 bases between. CDR3 amino acids: CASSGGYEQYF. CDR3 sequence (DNA): TGTGCCAGCAGTGGGGGGTACGAGCAGTACTTC.

CDR3 in amino acids: CSARGVTYNEQFF. The CDR3 region has the DNA TGCAGTGCCCGGGGGGTAACCTACAATGAGCAGTTCTTC. The chain combines TRBV20-1 with TRBJ2-1; TRBD2 aligns across 7 bases. V trimming: 6 bases; J trimming: 2 bases; junction bases outside the gene matches: 4. This CDR3 has 13 residues. The germline V gene has CDR1 DFQATT and CDR2 SNEGSKA (reference sequence).

This clonotype was detected a few times. DNA of the CDR3: TGTGCCAGCAGTTATTCGTTTGCGACTAATGAAAAACTGTTTTTT. This codes for CASSYSFATNEKLFF. J is TRBJ1-4 and V is TRBV6-5; D not resolved. CDR1 is MNHEY, CDR2 SVGAGI, per germline. V dropped 3 bases and J dropped 2 bases, with 10 bases sitting between them. The CDR3 is 15 residues long.

Many counts were recorded for this clonotype. The genes are TRBV6-5 and TRBJ1-3; D is unresolved. The length of the CDR3 is 15 residues. Trimming shortened V by 0 bases and J by 4 bases, and 10 bases separated the two germline ends. The V gene's germline CDR1 is MNHEY and CDR2 SVGAGI. CDR3 sequence reads: CASSYSPSAGNTIYF. The DNA of the CDR3 is TGTGCCAGCAGTTACTCCCCCTCGGCGGGAAACACCATATATTTT.

This clonotype was seen many times. The genes are TRBV20-1 and TRBJ1-5; TRBD1 is a possible D gene (6 bases). The V end was cut by 6 bases, the J end by 3 bases, with 12 bases between. Germline V gene lookup returns CDR1 DFQATT and CDR2 SNEGSKA (reference sequence). CDR3 length: 13 amino acids. CDR3 sequence reads: CSAYTGPNQPQHF. For the CDR3, the DNA is TGCAGTGCGTACACAGGGCCCAATCAGCCCCAGCATTTT.

This clonotype was recorded many times. V is TRBV3-1 and J is TRBJ1-1; 7 bases align to TRBD1. This CDR3 has 14 residues. V lost 3 bases, J lost 0 bases, and 1 base stayed unmatched. Germline lookup yields CDR1 LGHDT and CDR2 YNNKEL (reference sequence). DNA of the CDR3: TGTGCCAGCAGCCAGACAGGGATGAACACTGAAGCTTTCTTT. The encoded protein is CASSQTGMNTEAFF.

This clonotype was observed many times. The CDR3: CASSRRGGNQPQHF. CDR3 nucleotides: TGTGCCAGCAGTCGCAGGGGAGGAAATCAGCCCCAGCATTTT. The chain joins TRBV27 to TRBJ1-5; D might be TRBD1 (6 bases). This CDR3 comprises 14 residues. The germline V gene has CDR1 MNHEY and CDR2 SMNVEV (reference sequence). Between the trimmed V and J ends, which lost 5 bases and 4 bases, there was a span of 12 bases.

This clonotype is medium-sized. The chain links TRBV11-2 to TRBJ2-3, with unresolved D. The CDR3 consists of 14 residues. Looked up from germline, CDR1 is SGHAT and CDR2 is FQNNGV. V was cut by 1 base and J by 6 bases, with 11 bases left in between. The CDR3 nucleotides read TGTGCCAGCAGCTTAGTTGGTAGTAGCGATACGCAGTATTTT. As protein: CASSLVGSSDTQYF.

This clonotype was seen ten or more times. The J gene is TRBJ2-5, the V gene TRBV7-4; 7 nucleotides match TRBD2. The CDR3 has 14 amino acids. CDR1 and CDR2 (germline): SGHVT, SQSDAQ. V shed 4 bases, J shed 7 bases, and the junction held 9 bases outside the gene matches. Here the CDR3 DNA reads TGTGCCAGCAGCTCCTTGGGGGGGTCGGGGACCCAGTACTTC. This sequence encodes CASSSLGGSGTQYF.

This clonotype was counted only a few times. The chain joins TRBV18 to TRBJ1-1; D is undetermined. The CDR3 runs to 12 residues. Trimming took off 3 bases at V and 4 bases at J, with 6 bases between the two ends. Germline V gene data show CDR1 as KGHSH and CDR2 as LQKENI. The CDR3 protein is CASSPQSTEAFF. The CDR3 nucleotides are TGTGCCAGCTCACCTCAGAGCACTGAAGCTTTCTTT.

This clonotype was recorded at least ten times. V and J are TRBV20-1 and TRBJ1-5; D not resolved. Germline V gene lookup returns CDR1 DFQATT and CDR2 SNEGSKA (reference sequence). CDR3 length: 14 amino acids. Trimming took 5 bases from V and 2 from J, leaving 13 bases between them. CDR3 loop: CSAWTATRNQPQHF. In DNA form, the CDR3 reads TGCAGTGCTTGGACCGCTACCCGCAATCAGCCCCAGCATTTT.

The rearrangement uses TRBV7-8 and TRBJ2-5; D remains ambiguous. Deletions cut 1 base from V and 4 bases from J, with 7 bases between. Per the germline V gene, CDR1 is SGHVS and CDR2 is FQNEAQ. The CDR3 length is 13 residues. Here the CDR3 DNA reads TGTGCCAGCAGCTTAGTTAGTAGAGAGACCCAGTACTTC. It translates to CASSLVSRETQYF.

This clonotype occurred a few times. This rearrangement joins TRBV6-6 to TRBJ1-2; D remains ambiguous. CDR3 length: 14 residues. V shed 7 bases and J shed 6 bases, with 18 bases lying between them. CDR1 and CDR2 from the germline V gene are MNHNY and SVGAGI (reference sequence). The CDR3 DNA reads TGTGCCAGCAACCTTCTCGGCCCGGTGAATGGCTACACCTTC. It specifies CASNLLGPVNGYTF.

Ten or more counts support this clonotype. V usage is TRBV5-1 and J usage is TRBJ2-3, with D uncertain. The germline V gene encodes CDR1 SGHRS and CDR2 YFSETQ. The V gene lost 1 base and the J gene lost 2 bases, with 11 bases spanning the gap. The CDR3 is made up of 15 amino acids. The CDR3 DNA reads TGCGCCAGCAGCTTGTGGGCAGACAACACAGATACGCAGTATTTT. Protein: CASSLWADNTDTQYF.

This clonotype has a count of ten or more. V gene TRBV20-1 combines with J gene TRBJ2-1; TRBD2 aligns across 7 bases. CDR1 DFQATT and CDR2 SNEGSKA come from the germline V gene (reference sequence). With V trimmed by 2 bases and J by 7 bases, 8 bases remained unmatched. The CDR3 runs to 14 residues. This CDR3 is CSARLVLAANEQFF. The CDR3 DNA reads as TGCAGTGCTAGATTGGTTCTAGCGGCGAATGAGCAGTTCTTC.

This clonotype appeared a few times. The genes are TRBV7-2 and TRBJ1-2; 7 positions match TRBD1. The V gene end was trimmed by 3 bases and the J gene end by 3 bases; junction bases not matched to a gene: 4. Germline V lookup: CDR1 SGHTA, CDR2 FQGNSA. This CDR3 has 14 amino acids. In nucleotides, the CDR3 is TGTGCCAGCAGCTTCAACCAGGGGGACTATGGCTACACCTTC. Translating gives CASSFNQGDYGYTF.